This T cell receptor beta chain emerged from a study of Graves' ophthalmopathy and Graves' hyperthyroidism. About the research overall: Stable hyperthyroid donors showed no ophthalmopathy during 18 months follow-up.

The CDR3 has 14 amino acids. Germline loops: CDR1 SEHNR, CDR2 FQNEAQ (reference sequence). The V segment lost 7 bases and the J segment 3 bases; nucleotides outside the gene matches: 6. Concerning this clonotype itself: This sequence may be a read error, since a much larger clone differs from it by one base.

Hyperthyroidism patients were newly diagnosed, ill under 2 months, and aged 18 to 65 years. Amplified TCR beta CDR3 regions were obtained using RNA transcripts as template. Amplification began with first-round RT-PCR using HTBI primers, then second-round multiplex PCR was performed. TCRdb recomputed calls from the multiplex PCR reads with MiXCR, one row per CDR3 protein. The table records about 550,000 distinct CDR3 sequences, less than 45% of them present only once. The material sequenced was peripheral blood or thyroid tissue (not recorded which). The chain carries TRBV7-9 and TRBJ2-7; 10 bases line up with TRBD1. The clonotype comes from an adult man with Graves' hyperthyroidism. The CDR3 nucleotides are TGTGCCAGCACCCAGGACAGGGGGGACTACGAGCAGTACTTC. Translated, it gives CASTQDRGDYEQYF.